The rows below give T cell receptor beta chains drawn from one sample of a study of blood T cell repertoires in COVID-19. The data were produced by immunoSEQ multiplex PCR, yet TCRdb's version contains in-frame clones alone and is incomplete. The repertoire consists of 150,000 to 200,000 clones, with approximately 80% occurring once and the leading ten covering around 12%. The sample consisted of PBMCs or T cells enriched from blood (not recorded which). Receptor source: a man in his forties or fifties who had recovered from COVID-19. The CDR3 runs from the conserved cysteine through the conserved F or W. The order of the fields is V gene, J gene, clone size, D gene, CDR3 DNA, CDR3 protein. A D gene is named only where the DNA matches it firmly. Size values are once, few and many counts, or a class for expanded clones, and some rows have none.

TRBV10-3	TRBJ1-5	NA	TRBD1	TGTGCCATCAGTGATTATGGGACAGGGAACAATCAGCCCCAGCATTTT	CAISDYGTGNNQPQHF
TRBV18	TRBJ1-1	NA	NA	TGTGCCAGCTCACCTCGACAGGATAGCACTGAAGCTTTCTTT	CASSPRQDSTEAFF
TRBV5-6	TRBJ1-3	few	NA	TGTGCCAGCAGCTTCATAGCTGGAGCCCACTCTGGAAACACCATATATTTT	CASSFIAGAHSGNTIYF
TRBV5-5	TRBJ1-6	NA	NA	TGTGCCAGCAGCTTATCGACTTCCAATTTCACACCCCTCCACTTT	CASSLSTSNFTPLHF
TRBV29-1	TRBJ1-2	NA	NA	TGCAGCGTGGGGGAGGGCAAGATCTATGGCTACACCTTC	CSVGEGKIYGYTF
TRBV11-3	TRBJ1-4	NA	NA	TGTGCCAGCAGCTTGTATAGGGGAGGTGAAAAACTGTTTTTT	CASSLYRGGEKLFF
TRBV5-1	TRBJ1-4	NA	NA	TGCGCCAGCAGCTTGGACACTACAACTAATGAAAAACTGTTTTTT	CASSLDTTTNEKLFF
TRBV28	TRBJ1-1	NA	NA	TGTGCCAGCAGACCCCAGGTGTTTTGGAACACTGAAGCTTTCTTT	CASRPQVFWNTEAFF
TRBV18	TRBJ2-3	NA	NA	TGTGCCAGCTCACCAGGGACCGGGGGTCATGCAGATACGCAGTATTTT	CASSPGTGGHADTQYF
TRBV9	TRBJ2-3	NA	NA	TGTGCCAGCAGCCCAGGGGTTGCGAGCACAGATACGCAGTATTTT	CASSPGVASTDTQYF
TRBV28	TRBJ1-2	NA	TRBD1	TGTGCCAGCTTGGGAGGGACAGGGGGCTATGGCTACACCTTC	CASLGGTGGYGYTF
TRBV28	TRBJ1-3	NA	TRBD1	TGTGCCAGCAGTTTACCGGACAGGGTGGACACCATATATTTT	CASSLPDRVDTIYF
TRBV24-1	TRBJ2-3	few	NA	TGTGCCACCAGTGCCTTGACAGGCACAGATACGCAGTATTTT	CATSALTGTDTQYF
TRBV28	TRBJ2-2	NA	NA	TGTGCCAGCAACCCTCCAGGGGCCCACACCGGGGAGCTGTTTTTT	CASNPPGAHTGELFF
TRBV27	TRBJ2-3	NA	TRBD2	TGTGCCAGCAGAGGGCCAGCGGGGGAAGATACGCAGTATTTT	CASRGPAGEDTQYF
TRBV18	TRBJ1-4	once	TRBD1	TGTGCCAGCTCACCACCAGACAGGGGGCGTGAAAAACTGTTTTTT	CASSPPDRGREKLFF
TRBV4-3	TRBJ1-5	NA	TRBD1	TGCGCCAGCAGCCGCGTCCGACAGGGATATCAGCCCCAGCATTTT	CASSRVRQGYQPQHF
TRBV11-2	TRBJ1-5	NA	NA	TGTGCCAGCAGCGGACCGGGGAGCAATCAGCCCCAGCATTTT	CASSGPGSNQPQHF
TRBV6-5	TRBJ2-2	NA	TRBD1	TGTGCCAGCAGTTATGTCAGGGGGAAGTACACCGGGGAGCTGTTTTTT	CASSYVRGKYTGELFF
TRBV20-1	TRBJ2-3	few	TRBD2	TGCAGTGCTAGTCCCGGACTAGCGGGGGGTTTTACGGATACGCAGTATTTT	CSASPGLAGGFTDTQYF
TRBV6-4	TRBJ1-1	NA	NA	TGTGCCAGCAGTGAAAGCGGGAACACTGAAGCTTTCTTT	CASSESGNTEAFF
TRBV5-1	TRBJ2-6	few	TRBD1	TGCGCCAGCAGCTTTCGACAGGGTGGCTCTGGGGCCAACGTCCTGACTTTC	CASSFRQGGSGANVLTF
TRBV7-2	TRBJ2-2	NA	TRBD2	TGTGCCAGCAGCCCCCCGGGACTAGCGGGGGGCACCGGGGAGCTGTTTTTT	CASSPPGLAGGTGELFF
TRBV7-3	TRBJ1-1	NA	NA	TGTGCCAGCGCCATAGACAGGACCACTGAAGCTTTCTTT	CASAIDRTTEAFF
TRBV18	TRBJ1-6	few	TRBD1	TGTGCCAGCTCACCGGAGACAGGGGCTTCACCCCTCCACTTT	CASSPETGASPLHF
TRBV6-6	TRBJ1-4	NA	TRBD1	TGTGCCAGCAGGGGGACAGGGGCAAATGAAAAACTGTTTTTT	CASRGTGANEKLFF
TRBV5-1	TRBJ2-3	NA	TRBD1	TGCGCCAGCAGCTTCCGACAGGGTGCAGATACGCAGTATTTT	CASSFRQGADTQYF
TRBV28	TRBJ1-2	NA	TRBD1	TGTGCCAGCAGTATTCCGAGGGGGCGAAACTATGGCTACACCTTC	CASSIPRGRNYGYTF
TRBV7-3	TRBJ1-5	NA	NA	TGTGCCAGCAGCCAAAACGCGGGGAGGGGTCAGCCCCAGCATTTT	CASSQNAGRGQPQHF
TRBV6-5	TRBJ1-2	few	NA	TGTGCCACCTCGGACAGACCCGACTATGGCTACACCTTC	CATSDRPDYGYTF
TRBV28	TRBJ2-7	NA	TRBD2	TGTGCCAGCCGTCGGGGTAGCGGGGGTCCAGGGTACGAGCAGTACTTC	CASRRGSGGPGYEQYF
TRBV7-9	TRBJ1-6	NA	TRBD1	TGTGCCAGCACCCTAGGGACAGTGAATTCACCCCTCCACTTT	CASTLGTVNSPLHF
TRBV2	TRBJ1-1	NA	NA	TGTGCCAGCAGAACCGGGTCGGTGAACACTGAAGCTTTCTTT	CASRTGSVNTEAFF
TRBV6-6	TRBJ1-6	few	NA	TGTGCCAGCGCACAGGGAGATTCACCCCTCCACTTT	CASAQGDSPLHF
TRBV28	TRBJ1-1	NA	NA	TGTGCCAGCAGTTCCATGGTAGGGCAGGGGAACACTGAAGCTTTCTTT	CASSSMVGQGNTEAFF
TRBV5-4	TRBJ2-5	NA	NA	TGTGCCAGCAGCTTGGGACAAGTCACAGTCCAAGAGACCCAGTACTTC	CASSLGQVTVQETQYF
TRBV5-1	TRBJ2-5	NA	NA	TGCGCCAGCAGCTTGGGAACAGGGACCTTGGAGACCCAGTACTTC	CASSLGTGTLETQYF
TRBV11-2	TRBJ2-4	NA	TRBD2	TGTGCCACTAGCGGGGGGAGGAACATTCAGTACTTC	CATSGGRNIQYF
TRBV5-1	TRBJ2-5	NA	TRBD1	TGCGCCAGCAGCTCGACAGGGATCCAAGAGACCCAGTACTTC	CASSSTGIQETQYF
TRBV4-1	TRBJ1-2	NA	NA	TGCGCCAGCAGCCAAGAGGGGGCCGTGGGAGGCTACACCTTC	CASSQEGAVGGYTF
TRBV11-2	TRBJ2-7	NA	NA	TGTGCCAGCAGCTCCCAGGCTGGACAGTACTACGAGCAGTACTTC	CASSSQAGQYYEQYF
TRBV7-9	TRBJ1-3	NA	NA	TGTGCCAGCAGCCTCACGACAGGAGGTGGAAACACCATATATTTT	CASSLTTGGGNTIYF
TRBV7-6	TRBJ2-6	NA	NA	TGTGCCAGCAGTCAATACCAGGGCCCTGGGGCCAACGTCCTGACTTTC	CASSQYQGPGANVLTF
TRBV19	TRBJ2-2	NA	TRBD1	TGTGCCAGTACCCTCCAGGGGGCGAACACCGGGGAGCTGTTTTTT	CASTLQGANTGELFF
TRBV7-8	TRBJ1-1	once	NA	TGTGCCAGCCGATCAAGGGCTGGGGGCTTGGGCACTGAAGCTTTCTTT	CASRSRAGGLGTEAFF
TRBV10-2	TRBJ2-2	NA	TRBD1	TGCGCCAGCAGTGAGGATCCCAGGGGGCGCGGCACCGGGGAGCTGTTTTTT	CASSEDPRGRGTGELFF
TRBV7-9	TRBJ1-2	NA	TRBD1	TGTGCCAGCAGCTTAGGGACAGGGAGCTATGGCTACACCTTC	CASSLGTGSYGYTF
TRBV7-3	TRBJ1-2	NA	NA	TGTGCCAGCAGCTTAAATCCGGGTTCCCTTATCGGCTACACCTTC	CASSLNPGSLIGYTF
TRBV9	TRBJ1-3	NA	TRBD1	TGTGCCAGCAGCACCACAGGGGACGGAAACACCATATATTTT	CASSTTGDGNTIYF
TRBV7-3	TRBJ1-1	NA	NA	TGTGCCAGCAGCTTAAATGGGGGATGGGGACACTTCCAAGGCACTGAAGCTTTCTTT	CASSLNGGWGHFQGTEAFF
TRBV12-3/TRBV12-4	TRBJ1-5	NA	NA	TGTGCCAGCCAAAGCGGGAATCAGCCCCAGCATTTT	CASQSGNQPQHF
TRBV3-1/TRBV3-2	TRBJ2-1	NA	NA	TGTGCCAGCAGCCCCTTGGGGGCCTTTGAGCAGTTCTTC	CASSPLGAFEQFF
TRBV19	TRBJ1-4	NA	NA	TGTGCCAGTAGTCCGCAGGGTTCGGAAAAACTGTTTTTT	CASSPQGSEKLFF